What follows is one T cell receptor beta chain and its context. Those patients picked for sequencing had displayed CD8+CD57+ cell expansion on flow cytometry. This sample was taken from a study of CD8+CD57+ T cells in acquired aplastic anemia. The CDR3 has 13 amino acids. Germline lookup yields CDR1 DFQATT and CDR2 SNEGSKA (reference sequence). V lost 4 bases to trimming and J lost 0 bases; unmatched junction nucleotides: 3. TCR beta VDJ combinations and CDR3 sequences were profiled from genomic DNA. TCRdb analysed the reads with MiXCR anew, one entry per CDR3 protein. This sample has around 160,000 distinct CDR3 sequences, with around 48% found just once.

The sample consisted of sorted CD4+, CD8+, or CD8+CD57+ T cells (not recorded which) from PBMCs. This chain uses TRBV20-1 with TRBJ2-7, with 7 bases aligning to TRBD1. This receptor was obtained from a human donor with aplastic anemia. For the CDR3, the DNA is TGCAGTGCTATACGGGACAGCTCCTACGAGCAGTACTTC. It specifies CSAIRDSSYEQYF.